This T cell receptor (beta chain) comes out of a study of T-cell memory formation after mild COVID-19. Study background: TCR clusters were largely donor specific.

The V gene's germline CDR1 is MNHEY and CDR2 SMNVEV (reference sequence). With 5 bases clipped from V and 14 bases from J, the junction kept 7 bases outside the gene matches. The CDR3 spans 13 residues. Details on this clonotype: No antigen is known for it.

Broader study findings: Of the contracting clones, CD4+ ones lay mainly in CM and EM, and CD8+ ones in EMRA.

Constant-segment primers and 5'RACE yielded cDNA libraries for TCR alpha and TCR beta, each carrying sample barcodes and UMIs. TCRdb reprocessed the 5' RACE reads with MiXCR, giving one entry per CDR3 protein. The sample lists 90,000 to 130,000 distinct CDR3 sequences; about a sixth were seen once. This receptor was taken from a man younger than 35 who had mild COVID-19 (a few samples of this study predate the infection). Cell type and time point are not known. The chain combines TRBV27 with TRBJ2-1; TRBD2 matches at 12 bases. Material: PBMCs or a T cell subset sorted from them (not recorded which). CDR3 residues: CASSIRTSGVEFF. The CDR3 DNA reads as TGTGCCAGCAGTATCAGGACTAGCGGGGTGGAGTTCTTC.